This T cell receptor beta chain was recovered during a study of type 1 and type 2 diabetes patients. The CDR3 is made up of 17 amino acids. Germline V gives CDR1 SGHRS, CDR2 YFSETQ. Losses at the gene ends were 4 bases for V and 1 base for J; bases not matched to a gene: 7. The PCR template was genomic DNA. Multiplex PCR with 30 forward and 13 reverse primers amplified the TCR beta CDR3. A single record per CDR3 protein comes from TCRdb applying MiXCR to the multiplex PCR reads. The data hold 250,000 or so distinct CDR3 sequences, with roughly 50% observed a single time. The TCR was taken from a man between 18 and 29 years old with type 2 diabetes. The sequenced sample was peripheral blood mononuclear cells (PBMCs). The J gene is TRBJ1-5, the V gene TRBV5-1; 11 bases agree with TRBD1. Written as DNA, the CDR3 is TGCGCCAGCAGCGAGGGGACAGGGGGGATGAGCAATCAGCCCCAGCATTTT. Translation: CASSEGTGGMSNQPQHF.